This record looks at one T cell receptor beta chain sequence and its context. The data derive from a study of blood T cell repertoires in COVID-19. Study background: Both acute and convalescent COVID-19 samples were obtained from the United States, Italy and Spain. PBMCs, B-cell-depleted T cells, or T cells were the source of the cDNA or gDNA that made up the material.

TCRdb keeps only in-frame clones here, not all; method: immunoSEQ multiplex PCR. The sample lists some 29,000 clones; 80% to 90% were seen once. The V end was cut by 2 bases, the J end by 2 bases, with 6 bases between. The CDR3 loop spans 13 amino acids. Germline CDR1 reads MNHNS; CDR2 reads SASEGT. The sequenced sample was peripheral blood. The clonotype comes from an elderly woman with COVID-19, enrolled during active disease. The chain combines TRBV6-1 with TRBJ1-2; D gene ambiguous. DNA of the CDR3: TGTGCCAGCAGTGAAAGGGAGAACTATGGCTACACCTTC. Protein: CASSERENYGYTF.